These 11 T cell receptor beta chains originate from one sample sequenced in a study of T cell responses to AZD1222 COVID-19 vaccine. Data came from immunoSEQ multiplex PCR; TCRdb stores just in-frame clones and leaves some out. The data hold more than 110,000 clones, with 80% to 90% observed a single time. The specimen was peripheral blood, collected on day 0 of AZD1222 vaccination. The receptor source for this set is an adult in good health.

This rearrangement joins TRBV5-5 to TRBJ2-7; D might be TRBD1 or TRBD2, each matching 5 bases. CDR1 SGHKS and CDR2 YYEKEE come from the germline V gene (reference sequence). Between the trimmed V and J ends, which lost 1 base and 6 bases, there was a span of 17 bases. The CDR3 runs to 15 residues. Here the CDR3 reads CASSLYGGTGPEQYF. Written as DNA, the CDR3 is TGTGCCAGCAGCTTGTATGGTGGGACCGGACCCGAGCAGTACTTC.

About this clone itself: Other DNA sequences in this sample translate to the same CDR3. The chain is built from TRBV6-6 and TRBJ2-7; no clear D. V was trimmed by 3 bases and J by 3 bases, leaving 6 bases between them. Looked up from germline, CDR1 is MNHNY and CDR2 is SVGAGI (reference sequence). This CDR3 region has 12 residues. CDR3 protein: CASSYTGYEQYF. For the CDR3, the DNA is TGTGCCAGCAGTTATACTGGCTACGAGCAGTACTTC.

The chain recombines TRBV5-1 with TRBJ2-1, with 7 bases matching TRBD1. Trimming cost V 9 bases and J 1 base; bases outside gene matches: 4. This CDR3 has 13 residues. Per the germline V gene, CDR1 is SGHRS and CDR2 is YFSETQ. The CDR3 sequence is CANRDSSYNEQFF. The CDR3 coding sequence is TGCGCCAACCGGGACAGTTCCTACAATGAGCAGTTCTTC.

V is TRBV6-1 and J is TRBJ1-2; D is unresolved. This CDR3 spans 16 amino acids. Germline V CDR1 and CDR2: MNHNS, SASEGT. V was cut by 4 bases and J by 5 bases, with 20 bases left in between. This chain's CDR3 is CASSVHSPDSGYGYTF. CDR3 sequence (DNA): TGTGCCAGCAGTGTCCATTCCCCAGATAGTGGGTATGGCTACACCTTC.

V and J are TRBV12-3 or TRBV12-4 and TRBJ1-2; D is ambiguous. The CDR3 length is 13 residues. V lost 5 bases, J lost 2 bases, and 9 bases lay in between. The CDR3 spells CASSPKGNYGYTF. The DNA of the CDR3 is TGTGCCAGCAGTCCTAAGGGAAACTATGGCTACACCTTC.

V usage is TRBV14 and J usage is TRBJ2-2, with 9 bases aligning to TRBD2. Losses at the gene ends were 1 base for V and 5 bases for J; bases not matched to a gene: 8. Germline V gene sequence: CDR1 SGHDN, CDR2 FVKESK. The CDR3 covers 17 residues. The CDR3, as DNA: TGTGCCAGCAGCCAAGGGCGGGGGGGCCTGCGGACCGGGGAGCTGTTTTTT. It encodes CASSQGRGGLRTGELFF.

The CDR3 is CASTTPGLPGGYTF. CDR3 nucleotides: TGTGCCAGCACCACACCCGGCCTACCTGGAGGCTACACCTTC. The V gene is TRBV28, the J gene TRBJ1-2; D gene uncertain. Germline V gives CDR1 MDHEN, CDR2 SYDVKM. This CDR3 spans 14 amino acids. The V end was cut by 7 bases, the J end by 8 bases, with 20 bases between.

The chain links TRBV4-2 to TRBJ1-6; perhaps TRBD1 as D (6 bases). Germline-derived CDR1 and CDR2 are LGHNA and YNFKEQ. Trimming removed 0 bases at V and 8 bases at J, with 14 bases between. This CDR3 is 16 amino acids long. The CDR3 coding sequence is TGTGCCAGCAGCCAAGATTACGGGGGGCTCTATTCACCCCTCCACTTT. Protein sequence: CASSQDYGGLYSPLHF.

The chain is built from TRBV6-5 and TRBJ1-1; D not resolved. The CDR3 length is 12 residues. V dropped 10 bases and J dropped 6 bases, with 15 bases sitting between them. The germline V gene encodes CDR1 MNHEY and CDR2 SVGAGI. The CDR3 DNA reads TGTGCCACGCGGGAGGAGGGTGCTGAAGCTTTCTTT. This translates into CATREEGAEAFF.

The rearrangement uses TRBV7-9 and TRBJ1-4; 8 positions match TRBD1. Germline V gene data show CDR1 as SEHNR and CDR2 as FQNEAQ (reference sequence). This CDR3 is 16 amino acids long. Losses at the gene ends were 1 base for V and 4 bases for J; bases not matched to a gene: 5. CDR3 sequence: CASSLGSGQDNEKLFF. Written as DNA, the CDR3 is TGTGCCAGCAGCTTAGGGTCGGGACAGGATAATGAAAAACTGTTTTTT.

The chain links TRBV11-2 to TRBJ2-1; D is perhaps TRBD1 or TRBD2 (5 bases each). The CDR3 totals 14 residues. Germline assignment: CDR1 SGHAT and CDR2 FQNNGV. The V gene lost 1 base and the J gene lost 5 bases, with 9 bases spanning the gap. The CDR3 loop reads CASSLAGLHNEQFF. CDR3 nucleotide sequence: TGTGCCAGCAGCTTAGCGGGGCTCCACAATGAGCAGTTCTTC.